This paragraph covers one T cell receptor beta chain sequence. The conserved closing phenylalanine or tryptophan is absent in this CDR3, likely reflecting a read error. It is unclear where the CDR3 begins or ends on the DNA, so no DNA is shown, and the CDR3 is as TCRdb lists it. CDR1 is MNHEY, CDR2 SVGAGI, per germline. A total of 12 residues make up the CDR3, ends included. The sample comes from a study of blood T cell repertoires in COVID-19. Study at large: COVID-19 samples from acute and convalescent phases originated in the United States, Italy and Spain.

Data came from immunoSEQ multiplex PCR; TCRdb stores just in-frame clones and leaves some out. The repertoire includes 130,000 to 150,000 clones, around nine tenths of them detected once, and approximately 1.2% sits in the top ten. This sequence originates from a woman aged 30 to 39 with acute COVID-19. The V and J genes are TRBV6-5 and TRBJ1-5; TRBD1 is the table's D call and was not checked against the DNA. What was sequenced was PBMCs or T cells enriched from blood (not recorded which). CDR3 region: CASSQDREKKSL.